This T cell receptor (beta chain) originates from a study of CD8+ T cells in alopecia areata (dated by TCRdb to between 2018 and 2020). About the investigation overall: Treated patients were enrolled in an open-label pilot trial of oral tofacitinib at 5 to 10 mg twice daily for moderate-to-severe alopecia areata. Scalp clonality was compared among normal scalp (n=4), patchy alopecia areata scalp (n=8), and alopecia totalis/universalis scalp (n=8). Tofacitinib was given for 6 to 18 months, followed by 6 months of follow-up off drug to assess delayed response and recurrence. Biopsies were taken from tofacitinib-treated patients at baseline and again at 4 and 24 weeks into treatment, and several of those patients also had a later scalp biopsy. RNA came from the PAXgene miRNA kit for fixed scalp, the miRNeasy kit for PBMCs, and the RNeasy kit for mouse skin. Human TCRbeta sequencing covered scalp tissue and sorted CD4+ and CD8+ peripheral blood T cells from patchy and totalis/universalis alopecia areata patients and healthy controls. Amplification of TCRbeta CDR3 regions was done by immunoSEQ multiplex PCR using 35 Vbeta forward primers and 13 Jbeta reverse primers. In both human patients and the C3H/HeJ mouse model, the study applied high-throughput TCRbeta sequencing to look at T cell clonal expansion in alopecia areata. Study-wide conclusions, independent of this receptor: Scalp TCR repertoire analysis is complicated because resident alphabeta T cells in normal human skin are also sequenced, whereas mouse skin is dominated by gammadelta T cells. Higher clonality and more expanded CD8+ clones were observed in lesional scalp than in normal scalp, particularly in alopecia totalis/universalis, a finding suggestive of antigenic drive. Compared with mice, TCR sequences shared between patients were less clear, possibly partly because of HLA diversity across the patient population.

To note about this clone: Its antigen remains undetermined. Base quality data are lacking; no much larger clone is found one base away.

In light of the paper, this sample's time point label describes: baseline before oral tofacitinib. Peripheral blood and lesional scalp punch biopsies were obtained from patients with alopecia areata. PBMCs were separated by density centrifugation and stained for CD3, CD4 and CD8, after which CD4+ and CD8+ T cells were sorted on a FACSAria. The receptor library was made with the immunoSEQ multiplex PCR assay. To provide template for TCR sequencing, every sample had RNA extracted and reverse transcribed into cDNA. SuperScript III was used for first-strand cDNA synthesis, primed with a 2:1 mix of oligo-dT and random hexamers. A synthetic immune receptor repertoire was used to assess amplification bias, and residual bias was removed computationally. For the original study's pipeline: Raw reads were preprocessed to remove errors, and CDR3 was defined according to IMGT conventions as the region from the conserved cysteine to phenylalanine. Clonality was computed by normalizing Shannon entropy by log2 of the number of productive unique TCRs and subtracting the result from 1. Scalp TCRbeta sequences were cross-referenced with sorted blood CD4 and CD8 repertoires so that the CD4 or CD8 identity of scalp clones could be inferred. TCRdb retrieved this table from immuneACCESS and kept in-frame rearrangements only. Not all clones are present; in checked studies, unresolved V genes account for under half, and no reason is known for the remainder. That table furnishes V, J and clone size, whereas the DNA furnished D and trimming. In all, the sample holds roughly 180,000 clones, and almost 65% of those were seen once. The top ten constitute over 1.5% of the sample.

This TCR was recovered from a human donor with alopecia areata. Material: CD4+ T cells sorted from blood, obtained at week 0.

The DNA sequence is as follows: TGTGCCAACGCACAGGGGGTCGATCAGCCCCAGCATTTT. This gives the protein CANAQGVDQPQHF. The chain couples TRBV10-3 to TRBJ1-5; the central 8 bases match TRBD1. V ends up 10 bases short and J 5 bases short, with an unmatched junction base count of 7. Including the terminal cysteine and phenylalanine, the CDR3 comprises 13 residues. CDR3 DNA is the only sequence kept; it has 39 bases, read in frame from the first base. For CDR1 and CDR2, the germline V gene lists ENHRY and SYGVKD.